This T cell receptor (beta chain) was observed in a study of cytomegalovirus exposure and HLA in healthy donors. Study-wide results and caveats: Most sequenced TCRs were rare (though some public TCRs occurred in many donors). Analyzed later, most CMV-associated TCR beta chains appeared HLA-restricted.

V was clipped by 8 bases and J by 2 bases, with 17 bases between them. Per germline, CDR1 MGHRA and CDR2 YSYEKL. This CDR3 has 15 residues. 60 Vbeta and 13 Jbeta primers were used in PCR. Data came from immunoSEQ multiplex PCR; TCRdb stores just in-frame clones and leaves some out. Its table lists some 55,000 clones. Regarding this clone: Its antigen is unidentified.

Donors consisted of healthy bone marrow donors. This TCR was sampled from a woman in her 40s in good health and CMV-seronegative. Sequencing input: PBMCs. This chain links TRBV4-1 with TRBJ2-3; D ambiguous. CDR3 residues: CASSASDPFTDTQYF. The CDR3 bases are TGCGCCAGCTCAGCGTCCGACCCATTCACAGATACGCAGTATTTT.